Below are 4 T cell receptor beta chains sequenced from a single sample in a study of T cells in Graves' hyperthyroidism and ophthalmopathy. RNA transcripts yielded amplified TCR beta CDR3 regions. RT-PCR in the first round (using the HTBI primer set) targeted the TCR CDR3. One entry per CDR3 protein, called by TCRdb with MiXCR from the multiplex PCR reads. The sample records more than 500,000 distinct CDR3 sequences, more than 15% being singletons. Sequences were obtained from blood. The receptors stem from a woman in her 30s with Graves' ophthalmopathy.

The chain is built from TRBV9 and TRBJ2-7; D perhaps matches TRBD2 (6 bases). The length of the CDR3 is 14 residues. Trimming stripped 0 bases from V and 6 bases from J, with 13 bases between. The germline V gene has CDR1 SGDLS and CDR2 YYNGEE. The CDR3 loop is CASSVATSNGEQYF. CDR3 nucleotide sequence: TGTGCCAGCAGCGTAGCTACTAGCAACGGCGAGCAGTACTTC.

The gene calls are TRBV19 and TRBJ2-1, with D perhaps assigned TRBD1 or TRBD2 (5 bases each). CDR1 is LNHDA, CDR2 SQIVND, per germline (reference sequence). The CDR3 consists of 17 residues. Trimming took 7 bases from V and 0 from J, leaving 19 bases between them. The CDR3 reads CASIGLAGMSSYNEQFF. CDR3 bases: TGTGCCAGTATTGGTCTAGCAGGGATGAGCTCCTACAATGAGCAGTTCTTC.

Many counts were recorded for this clonotype. V usage is TRBV12-3 or TRBV12-4 and J usage is TRBJ2-3, with a tentative D call TRBD1 (6 bases). This CDR3 has 14 amino acids. Trimming took off 5 bases at V and 4 bases at J, with 13 bases between the two ends. The CDR3 bases are TGTGCCAGCAGTACTCCAGGACAGCCAGATACGCAGTATTTT. Translation gives CASSTPGQPDTQYF.

This clonotype was seen repeatedly, ten times or more. This sequence joins TRBV12-3 or TRBV12-4 and TRBJ1-5; D is possibly TRBD1 (6 bases). There are 15 residues in the CDR3. Trimming took off 5 bases at V and 8 bases at J, with 19 bases between the two ends. In DNA form, the CDR3 reads TGTGCCAGCAGTCCCACTCGACAGGAGTCGGAGCCCCAGCATTTT. Amino acid sequence: CASSPTRQESEPQHF.